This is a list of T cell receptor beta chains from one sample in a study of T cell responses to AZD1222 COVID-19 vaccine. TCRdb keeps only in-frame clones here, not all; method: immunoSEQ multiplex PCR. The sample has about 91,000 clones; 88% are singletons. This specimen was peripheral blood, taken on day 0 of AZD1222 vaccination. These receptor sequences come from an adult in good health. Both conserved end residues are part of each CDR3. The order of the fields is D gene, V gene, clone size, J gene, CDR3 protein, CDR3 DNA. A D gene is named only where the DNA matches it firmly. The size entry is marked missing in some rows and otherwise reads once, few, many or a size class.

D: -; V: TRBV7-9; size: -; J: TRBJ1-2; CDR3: CASSLDGNSYGYTF; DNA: TGTGCCAGCAGCTTAGACGGGAACTCCTATGGCTACACCTTC
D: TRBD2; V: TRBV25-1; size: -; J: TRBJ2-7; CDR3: CASSEYSSGYEQYF; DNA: TGTGCCAGCAGTGAATACTCTAGCGGGTACGAGCAGTACTTC
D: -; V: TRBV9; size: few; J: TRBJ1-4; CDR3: CASSVGQPGEKLFF; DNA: TGTGCCAGCAGCGTAGGACAACCAGGGGAAAAACTGTTTTTT
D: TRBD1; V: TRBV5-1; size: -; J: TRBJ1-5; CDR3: CASSPVGGWGQPQHF; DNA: TGCGCCAGCAGCCCCGTAGGGGGCTGGGGTCAGCCCCAGCATTTT
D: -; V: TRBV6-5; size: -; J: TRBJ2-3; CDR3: CASSYLDTQYF; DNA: TGTGCCAGCAGTTACCTGGATACGCAGTATTTT
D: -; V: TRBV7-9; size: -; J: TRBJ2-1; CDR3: CASSSGYNEQFF; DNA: TGTGCCAGCAGCTCCGGGTACAATGAGCAGTTCTTC
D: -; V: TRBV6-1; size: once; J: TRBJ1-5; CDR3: CASSEGYAGNQPQHF; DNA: TGTGCCAGCAGTGAAGGGTACGCGGGGAATCAGCCCCAGCATTTT
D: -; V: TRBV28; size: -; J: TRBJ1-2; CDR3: CASSFKPSWDGYTF; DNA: TGTGCCAGCAGTTTCAAACCTTCTTGGGATGGCTACACCTTC
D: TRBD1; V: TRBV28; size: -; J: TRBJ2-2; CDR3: CASSAAGQGYTGELFF; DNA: TGTGCCAGCAGCGCGGCGGGACAGGGATACACCGGGGAGCTGTTTTTT
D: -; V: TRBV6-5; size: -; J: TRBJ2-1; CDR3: CASSYGGGYYNEQFF; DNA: TGTGCCAGCAGTTACGGCGGGGGCTACTACAATGAGCAGTTCTTC
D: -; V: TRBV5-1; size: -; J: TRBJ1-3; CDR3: CASSLEAGRGNTIYF; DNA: TGCGCCAGCAGCTTGGAGGCAGGGCGGGGAAACACCATATATTTT
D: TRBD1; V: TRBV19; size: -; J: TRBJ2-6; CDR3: CASSMGTGVYSGANVLTF; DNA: TGTGCCAGTAGTATGGGGACAGGGGTTTACTCTGGGGCCAACGTCCTGACTTTC
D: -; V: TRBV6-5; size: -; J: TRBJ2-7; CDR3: CASSNGGEQYF; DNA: TGTGCCAGCAGTAATGGGGGCGAGCAGTACTTC
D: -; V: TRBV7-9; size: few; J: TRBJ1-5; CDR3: CASSPDNSNQPQHF; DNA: TGTGCCAGCAGCCCGGACAATAGCAATCAGCCCCAGCATTTT
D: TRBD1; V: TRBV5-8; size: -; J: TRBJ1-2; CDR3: CASSATGTESYGYTF; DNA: TGTGCCAGCAGCGCTACCGGGACAGAGTCCTATGGCTACACCTTC
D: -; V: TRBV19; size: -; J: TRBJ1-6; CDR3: CASSIPRPVGNSPLHF; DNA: TGTGCCAGTAGTATTCCGCGACCTGTGGGGAACTCACCCCTCCACTTT
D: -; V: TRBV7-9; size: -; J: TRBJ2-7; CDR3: CASSPTGTMLGYEQYF; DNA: TGTGCCAGCAGCCCCACCGGGACAATGTTGGGGTACGAGCAGTACTTC
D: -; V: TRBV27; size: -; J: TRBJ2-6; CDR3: CATKRGTPGANVLTF; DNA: TGTGCCACAAAACGGGGGACCCCTGGGGCCAACGTCCTGACTTTC
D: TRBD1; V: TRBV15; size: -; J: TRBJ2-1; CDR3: CASWTGGSYNEQFF; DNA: TGTGCCAGCTGGACAGGGGGCTCCTACAATGAGCAGTTCTTC
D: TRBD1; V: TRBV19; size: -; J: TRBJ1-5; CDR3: CASSPGTGGNQPQHF; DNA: TGTGCCAGTAGTCCAGGGACAGGGGGCAATCAGCCCCAGCATTTT
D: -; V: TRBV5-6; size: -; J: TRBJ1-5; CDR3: CASSLGAGSWQPQHF; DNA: TGTGCCAGCAGCTTGGGGGCGGGGTCGTGGCAGCCCCAGCATTTT
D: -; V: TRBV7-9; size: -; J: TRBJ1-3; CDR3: CASSLRGTTGNTIYF; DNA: TGTGCCAGCAGCTTAAGGGGGACAACCGGAAACACCATATATTTT
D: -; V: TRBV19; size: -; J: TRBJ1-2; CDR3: CASSIRQSYGYTF; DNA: TGTGCCAGTAGTATCCGGCAGAGCTATGGCTACACCTTC
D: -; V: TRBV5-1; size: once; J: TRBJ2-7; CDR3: CASSLGGRGAYEQYF; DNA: TGCGCCAGCAGCTTGGGTGGCAGGGGGGCCTACGAGCAGTACTTC
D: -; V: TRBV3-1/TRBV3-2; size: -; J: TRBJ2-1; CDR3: CASSQQVEQFF; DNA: TGTGCCAGCAGCCAACAGGTTGAGCAGTTCTTC
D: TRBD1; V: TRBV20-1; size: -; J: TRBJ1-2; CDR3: CSASLDRGIGYTF; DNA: TGCAGTGCTAGTCTTGACAGGGGGATTGGCTACACCTTC
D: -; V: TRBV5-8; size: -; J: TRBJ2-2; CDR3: CASRRVPAGELFF; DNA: TGTGCCAGCCGTCGGGTTCCGGCCGGGGAGCTGTTTTTT
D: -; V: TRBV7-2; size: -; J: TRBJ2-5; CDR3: CASSLAGGGETQYF; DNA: TGTGCCAGCAGCTTAGCGGGAGGAGGAGAGACCCAGTACTTC
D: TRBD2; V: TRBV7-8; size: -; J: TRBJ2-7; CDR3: CASSLELAGGSRLVGQYF; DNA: TGTGCCAGCAGCTTAGAACTAGCGGGAGGGTCTCGTTTAGTCGGGCAGTACTTC
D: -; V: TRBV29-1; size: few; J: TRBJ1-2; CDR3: CSVEVGSTGGYTF; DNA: TGCAGCGTTGAGGTTGGCTCAACTGGTGGCTACACCTTC
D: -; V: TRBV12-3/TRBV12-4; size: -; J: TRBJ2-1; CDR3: CASSLGFGEGQFF; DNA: TGTGCCAGCAGTTTAGGGTTCGGGGAAGGGCAGTTCTTC
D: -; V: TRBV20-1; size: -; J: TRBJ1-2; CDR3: CSASGGARYYGYTF; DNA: TGCAGTGCTAGTGGGGGGGCTCGCTACTATGGCTACACCTTC
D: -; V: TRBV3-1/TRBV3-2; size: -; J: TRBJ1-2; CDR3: CASSQKRVVFNYGYTF; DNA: TGTGCCAGCAGCCAAAAGAGGGTGGTATTTAACTATGGCTACACCTTC
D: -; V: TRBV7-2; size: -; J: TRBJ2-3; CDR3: CASSDLGSGRASSTDTQYF; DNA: TGTGCCAGCAGCGACCTAGGATCGGGGCGTGCATCTAGCACAGATACGCAGTATTTT
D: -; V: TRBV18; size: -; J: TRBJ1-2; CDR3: CASSPEGATGYTF; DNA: TGTGCCAGCTCACCCGAAGGGGCGACTGGCTACACCTTC
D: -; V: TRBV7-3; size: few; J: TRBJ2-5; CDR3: CASSLTGTSQETQYF; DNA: TGTGCCAGCAGCTTAACCGGGACAAGCCAAGAGACCCAGTACTTC
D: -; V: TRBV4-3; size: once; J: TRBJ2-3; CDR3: CASSQGTTDTQYF; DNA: TGCGCCAGCAGCCAAGGGACTACAGATACGCAGTATTTT
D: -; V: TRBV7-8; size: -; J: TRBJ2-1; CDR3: CASSSLVSGDNEQFF; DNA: TGTGCCAGCAGCTCATTAGTTAGCGGCGACAATGAGCAGTTCTTC
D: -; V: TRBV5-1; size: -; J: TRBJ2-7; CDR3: CASSSAAVGEQYF; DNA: TGCGCCAGCAGCTCGGCGGCAGTAGGCGAGCAGTACTTC
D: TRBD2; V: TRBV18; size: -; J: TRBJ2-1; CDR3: CASSRQGAGANNEQFF; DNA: TGTGCCAGCTCACGGCAGGGAGCGGGGGCAAACAATGAGCAGTTCTTC
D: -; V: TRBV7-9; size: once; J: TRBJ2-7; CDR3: CASSLGGPTRWHF; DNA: TGTGCCAGCAGCCTTGGGGGACCCACTCGATGGCACTTC
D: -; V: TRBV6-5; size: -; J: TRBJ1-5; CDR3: CASSYSWGDQPQHF; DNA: TGTGCCAGCAGTTACTCTTGGGGGGATCAGCCCCAGCATTTT
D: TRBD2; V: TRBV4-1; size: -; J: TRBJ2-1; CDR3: CASSHRSAGGYNEQFF; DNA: TGCGCCAGCAGCCATCGCTCAGCGGGGGGCTACAATGAGCAGTTCTTC
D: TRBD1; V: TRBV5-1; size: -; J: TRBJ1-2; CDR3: CASSLVSGGNYGYTF; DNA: TGCGCCAGCAGCTTGGTTTCAGGGGGCAACTATGGCTACACCTTC
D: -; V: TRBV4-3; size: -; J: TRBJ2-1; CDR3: CASSQQRSGYNEQFF; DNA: TGCGCCAGCAGCCAACAGAGGAGCGGCTACAATGAGCAGTTCTTC
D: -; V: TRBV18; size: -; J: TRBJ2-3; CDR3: CASSPRTDTQYF; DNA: TGTGCCAGCTCACCAAGGACAGATACGCAGTATTTT
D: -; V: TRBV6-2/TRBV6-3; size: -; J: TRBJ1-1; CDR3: CASSQGTEAFF; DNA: TGTGCCAGCAGCCAGGGAACTGAAGCTTTCTTT
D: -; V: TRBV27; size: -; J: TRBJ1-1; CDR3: CASSLRKGTEAFF; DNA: TGTGCCAGCAGTTTAAGGAAGGGGACTGAAGCTTTCTTT